Below are 23 T cell receptor beta chains sequenced from a single sample in a study of OX40 agonist ivuxolimab in advanced cancers. TCRdb's table, derived via immunoSEQ multiplex PCR, lists solely in-frame clones and lacks some. The data contain about 45,000 clones, 92% of them seen just once; the ten biggest clones take up roughly 15%. Sequenced material: CD4+ or CD8+ T cells sorted from blood, taken in a trial of the OX40 agonist ivuxolimab. These receptors were taken from an adult with an advanced solid tumor such as melanoma, head and neck, liver or kidney cancer.

CDR3 in amino acids: CASKPGQSNYGYTF. The CDR3 DNA follows: TGCGCCAGTAAACCGGGACAGAGTAACTATGGCTACACCTTC. V usage is TRBV10-2 and J usage is TRBJ1-2, with 7 bases that match TRBD1. The CDR3 consists of 14 residues. The V segment lost 9 bases and the J segment 1 base; nucleotides outside the gene matches: 8. In germline, CDR1 is WSHSY, CDR2 SAAADI.

This clone was recorded once. CDR3 amino acids: CASRMYPGTGGTIYF. CDR3 nucleotide sequence: TGTGCCAGCAGGATGTACCCGGGGACAGGAGGCACCATATATTTT. The chain links TRBV6-5 to TRBJ1-3; 8 bases are a match to TRBD1. This CDR3 region has 15 residues. Germline assignment: CDR1 MNHEY and CDR2 SVGAGI. With 6 bases clipped from V and 9 bases from J, the junction kept 13 bases outside the gene matches.

This clone occurred once. V and J are TRBV6-6 and TRBJ2-1; no definite D call. The CDR3 has 12 residues. Germline CDR1 MNHNY, CDR2 SVGAGI (reference sequence). Trimming stripped 6 bases from V and 8 bases from J, with 11 bases between. The DNA of the CDR3 is TGTGCCAGCAGCCTGAACACTGATGAGCAGTTCTTC. This translates into CASSLNTDEQFF.

The rearrangement uses TRBV6-1 and TRBJ2-3; D is unclear. This CDR3 spans 11 amino acids. The V end was cut by 10 bases, the J end by 6 bases, with 11 bases between. Germline V gives CDR1 MNHNS, CDR2 SASEGT. CDR3 nucleotides: TGTGCCACCCATGAGGTGGATACGCAGTATTTT. Protein sequence: CATHEVDTQYF.

This sequence joins TRBV7-3 and TRBJ2-1; D is possibly TRBD2 (6 bases). This CDR3 is built from 13 residues. Germline V gene sequence: CDR1 SGHTA, CDR2 FQGTGA. V was shortened by 4 bases and J by 7 bases, with 11 bases between the two germline ends. The CDR3 DNA sequence: TGTGCCAGCAGCTACGGGAGTGGGAATGAGCAGTTCTTC. This encodes CASSYGSGNEQFF.

V is TRBV5-1 and J is TRBJ1-3, with a weak D call TRBD1 (5 bases). The CDR3 is 15 amino acids. Germline loops: CDR1 SGHRS, CDR2 YFSETQ. V was cut by 0 bases and J by 0 bases, with 7 bases left in between. In nucleotides, the CDR3 is TGCGCCAGCAGCTTGGGGAGGGGCTCTGGAAACACCATATATTTT. The encoded protein is CASSLGRGSGNTIYF.

The rearrangement joins TRBV6-1 to TRBJ1-6; D is possibly TRBD1 (6 bases). Germline V lookup: CDR1 MNHNS, CDR2 SASEGT. V lost 7 bases, J lost 9 bases, and 19 bases lay in between. CDR3 size: 15 residues. CDR3 sequence reads: CASTPMGGRGSPLHF. The CDR3 nucleotides are TGTGCCAGCACCCCAATGGGGGGGCGCGGTTCACCCCTCCACTTT.

The rearrangement joins TRBV6-5 to TRBJ2-5; 7 bases fit TRBD1. Germline V gene lookup returns CDR1 MNHEY and CDR2 SVGAGI. J lost 7 bases, V lost 4 bases, and 3 bases had no gene match. There are 12 residues in the CDR3. CDR3 residues: CASSSAGGTQYF. In nucleotides, the CDR3 is TGTGCCAGCAGTTCAGCAGGGGGGACCCAGTACTTC.

In this sample, this clone turned up once. The chain combines TRBV7-2 with TRBJ1-2; D might be TRBD1 (6 bases). The CDR3 has 16 amino acids. Germline V CDR1 and CDR2: SGHTA, FQGNSA. The ends were cut back, 5 bases at V and 1 base at J, with 17 bases in the middle. CDR3 sequence reads: CASSITGGNFNYGYTF. CDR3 bases: TGTGCCAGCAGCATTACGGGGGGCAATTTTAACTATGGCTACACCTTC. The variable domain in full, with the rest retrieved from reference TRBV7-2 and TRBJ1-2, is GAGVSQSPSNKVTEKGKDVELRCDPISGHTALYWYRQSLGQGLEFLIYFQGNSAPDKSGLPSDRFSAERTGGSVSTLTIQRTQQEDSAVYLCASSITGGNFNYGYTFGSGTRLTVV.

This clone showed up just once. J is TRBJ1-3 and V is TRBV28; TRBD1 might be the D (5 bases). V lost 2 bases, J lost 0 bases, and 8 bases lay in between. The CDR3 runs to 15 residues. Per the germline V gene, CDR1 is MDHEN and CDR2 is SYDVKM. DNA of the CDR3: TGTGCCAGCAGTTTAGCAGGGAGCTCTGGAAACACCATATATTTT. Translation: CASSLAGSSGNTIYF.

The chain uses TRBV11-2 and TRBJ2-7; no reliable D call. Trimming pared 5 bases from V and 6 bases from J, leaving 14 bases between. Germline CDR1 is SGHAT and CDR2 is FQNNGV. The CDR3 is made up of 13 amino acids. The CDR3 loop is CASSPAVAPEQYF. The CDR3 region has the DNA TGTGCCAGCAGCCCCGCCGTGGCCCCCGAGCAGTACTTC. Together with reference TRBV11-2 and TRBJ2-7, the CDR3 gives the full variable domain: EAGVAQSPRYKIIEKRQSVAFWCNPISGHATLYWYQQILGQGPKLLIQFQNNGVVDDSQLPKDRFSAERLKGVDSTLKIQPAKLEDSAVYLCASSPAVAPEQYFGPGTRLTVT.

This chain uses TRBV29-1 with TRBJ2-1; unclear D gene. The CDR3 has 13 amino acids. Trimming pared 4 bases from V and 1 base from J, leaving 8 bases between. Germline CDR1 reads SQVTM; CDR2 reads ANQGSEA. CDR3 in DNA: TGCAGCGTTGTGGCGCTTTCCTACAATGAGCAGTTCTTC. It codes for CSVVALSYNEQFF.

The V call is TRBV30, the J call TRBJ2-3; D is perhaps TRBD1 or TRBD2 (5 bases each). With 0 bases removed from V and 0 bases from J, the gap between germline ends came to 16 bases. The CDR3 totals 17 residues. CDR1 GTSNPN and CDR2 SVGIG come from the germline V gene (reference sequence). CDR3 residues: CAWSVALGTPSTDTQYF. CDR3 DNA sequence: TGTGCCTGGAGTGTGGCGTTGGGGACGCCTAGCACAGATACGCAGTATTTT. The complete variable domain, with remaining parts taken from reference TRBV30 and TRBJ2-3, reads SQTIHQWPATLVQPVGSPLSLECTVEGTSNPNLYWYRQAAGRGLQLLFYSVGIGQISSEVPQNLSASRPQDRQFILSSKKLLLSDSGFYLCAWSVALGTPSTDTQYFGPGTRLTVL.

This rearrangement joins TRBV4-2 to TRBJ2-1, with a tentative D call TRBD1 (5 bases). Germline assignment: CDR1 LGHNA and CDR2 YNFKEQ. The V end lost 0 bases, the J end lost 2 bases, and 8 bases lay between the germline ends. This CDR3 spans 15 amino acids. CDR3 loop: CASSQEGPAYNEQFF. The DNA of the CDR3 is TGTGCCAGCAGCCAAGAGGGGCCAGCCTACAATGAGCAGTTCTTC.

V and J are TRBV7-2 and TRBJ2-7; no clear D gene. V lost 5 bases and J 6 bases, leaving 14 bases between the germline ends. The CDR3 extends over 13 amino acids. Germline loops: CDR1 SGHTA, CDR2 FQGNSA. The CDR3 sequence: CASSLSPEGEQYF. The CDR3 DNA follows: TGTGCCAGCAGCCTCTCCCCAGAAGGCGAGCAGTACTTC.

The chain links TRBV19 to TRBJ2-1; unclear D gene. Germline CDR1 LNHDA, CDR2 SQIVND (reference sequence). The ends were cut back, 7 bases at V and 8 bases at J, with 12 bases in the middle. CDR3 length: 12 residues. CDR3 protein: CASTSELHEQFF. CDR3 DNA sequence: TGTGCCAGTACCTCAGAGCTCCATGAGCAGTTCTTC.

The rearrangement uses TRBV30 and TRBJ2-7, with D perhaps TRBD2 (5 bases). Trimming took off 2 bases at V and 2 bases at J, with 13 bases between the two ends. There are 14 residues in the CDR3. The germline CDR1 and CDR2 sequences are GTSNPN and SVGIG (reference sequence). CDR3 residues: CAWSNAGRAYEQYF. For the CDR3, the DNA is TGTGCCTGGAGTAATGCGGGTAGGGCCTACGAGCAGTACTTC.

Here the CDR3 DNA reads TGTGCCAGCAGTGTCCAGGAGGGGATCTTTGAAAAACTGTTTTTT. Protein sequence: CASSVQEGIFEKLFF. The genes are TRBV25-1 and TRBJ1-4; the D gene is possibly TRBD1 (5 bases). From germline, CDR1 is MGHDK and CDR2 SYGVNS. With 4 bases removed from V and 7 bases from J, the gap between germline ends came to 16 bases. The CDR3 has 15 residues.

V is TRBV9 and J is TRBJ2-7; perhaps D is TRBD1 or TRBD2 (5 bases each). V lost 4 bases, J lost 2 bases, and 16 bases lay in between. Germline V CDR1 and CDR2: SGDLS, YYNGEE. This CDR3 is 15 amino acids long. Here the CDR3 DNA reads TGTGCCAGCAGCCCTAGGTCGGGGCTTACCTACGAGCAGTACTTC. It is translated as CASSPRSGLTYEQYF. Together with reference TRBV9 and TRBJ2-7, the CDR3 gives the full variable domain: DSGVTQTPKHLITATGQRVTLRCSPRSGDLSVYWYQQSLDQGLQFLIQYYNGEERAKGNILERFSAQQFPDLHSELNLSSLELGDSALYFCASSPRSGLTYEQYFGPGTRLTVT.

CDR3 nucleotides: TGTGCCAGCAGCTTAGGGGGAGGGGAGCAGTACTTC. Protein: CASSLGGGEQYF. The rearrangement joins TRBV7-3 to TRBJ2-7; 7 bases fit TRBD2. Germline CDR1 is SGHTA and CDR2 is FQGTGA. The CDR3 has 12 residues. V gave up 2 bases and J gave up 7 bases; unmatched junction bases: 2.

V and J are TRBV11-2 and TRBJ2-1, with TRBD2 matching 11 bases. The V and J ends lost 3 bases and 3 bases, in that order; junction bases with no gene match: 7. Germline V lookup: CDR1 SGHAT, CDR2 FQNNGV. This CDR3 region has 17 residues. CDR3 coding DNA: TGTGCCAGCAGCTTCGAAAGCCTAGCGGGAGGCTACAATGAGCAGTTCTTC. Amino acid sequence: CASSFESLAGGYNEQFF.

V gene TRBV27 combines with J gene TRBJ1-1; D might be TRBD1 (5 bases). The length of the CDR3 is 14 residues. With 3 bases removed from V and 0 bases from J, the gap between germline ends came to 8 bases. Germline CDR1 is MNHEY and CDR2 is SMNVEV (reference sequence). CDR3 loop: CASSFGAVNTEAFF. In DNA, the CDR3 is TGTGCCAGCAGTTTCGGGGCGGTGAACACTGAAGCTTTCTTT.

This sequence joins TRBV5-4 and TRBJ2-1; perhaps TRBD1 as D (5 bases). Germline V lookup: CDR1 SGHNT, CDR2 YYREEE (reference sequence). This CDR3 comprises 15 residues. Trimming took off 4 bases at V and 2 bases at J, with 13 bases between the two ends. The DNA of the CDR3 is TGTGCCAGCAGCGGGGCTTATGGAACCTACAATGAGCAGTTCTTC. This encodes CASSGAYGTYNEQFF.